A single sample is the source of the 14 T cell receptor beta chains below, sequenced in a study of cytomegalovirus exposure and HLA in healthy donors. This PCR relied on a set of 60 Vbeta primers and 13 Jbeta primers. Generated by immunoSEQ multiplex PCR, the TCRdb table keeps only in-frame clones and is missing some. The sample lists around 120,000 clones, approximately 80% occurring once. Material for sequencing was PBMCs. The receptors derive from a female donor in good health and CMV-seropositive.

The chain recombines TRBV5-1 with TRBJ1-1; tentative D call: TRBD1 (6 bases). The CDR3 covers 13 residues. V lost 6 bases, J lost 1 base, and 10 bases lay in between. Germline V gene lookup returns CDR1 SGHRS and CDR2 YFSETQ. The CDR3 DNA sequence: TGCGCCAGCAAACAGGGTGGGAACACTGAAGCTTTCTTT. This translates into CASKQGGNTEAFF. The full variable domain, its missing parts supplied by reference TRBV5-1 and TRBJ1-1, is KAGVTQTPRYLIKTRGQQVTLSCSPISGHRSVSWYQQTPGQGLQFLFEYFSETQRNKGNFPGRFSGRQFSNSRSEMNVSTLELGDSALYLCASKQGGNTEAFFGQGTRLTVV.

CDR3 loop: CASSAGAVTDTQYF. The CDR3 region has the DNA TGTGCCAGCAGTGCAGGGGCGGTGACAGATACGCAGTATTTT. V gene TRBV2 combines with J gene TRBJ2-3; a possible D gene is TRBD1 (6 bases). CDR3 length: 14 residues. Germline V CDR1 and CDR2: SNHLY, FYNNEI. The V and J ends lost 4 bases and 3 bases respectively, with 11 bases between them. Full variable domain (outside the CDR3, taken from reference TRBV2 and TRBJ2-3): EPEVTQTPSHQVTQMGQEVILRCVPISNHLYFYWYRQILGQKVEFLVSFYNNEISEKSEIFDDQFSVERPDGSNFTLKIRSTKLEDSAMYFCASSAGAVTDTQYFGPGTRLTVL.

This chain links TRBV10-3 with TRBJ1-2; D might be TRBD1 (6 bases). This CDR3 has 14 residues. From germline, CDR1 is ENHRY and CDR2 SYGVKD. Trimming shortened V by 6 bases and J by 5 bases, and 16 bases separated the two germline ends. CDR3 bases: TGTGCCATCAGCGGGAACAGGGCCCCTTATGGCTACACCTTC. Encoded protein: CAISGNRAPYGYTF.

The V and J genes are TRBV4-1 and TRBJ2-1; 10 bases agree with TRBD2. CDR3 length: 14 amino acids. Trimming cost V 1 base and J 8 bases; bases outside gene matches: 2. Germline V gene sequence: CDR1 MGHRA, CDR2 YSYEKL. This chain's CDR3 is CASSQASGGDEQFF. The CDR3 DNA reads TGCGCCAGCAGCCAAGCTAGCGGGGGTGATGAGCAGTTCTTC.

This chain uses TRBV6-1 with TRBJ1-3; D unresolved. The CDR3 consists of 12 residues. Trimming took 6 bases from V and 4 from J, leaving 7 bases between them. Germline CDR1 and CDR2: MNHNS and SASEGT. CDR3 region: CASRTSGNTIYF. The DNA of the CDR3 is TGTGCCAGCAGGACATCGGGAAACACCATATATTTT.

The V gene is TRBV6-1, the J gene TRBJ1-4; unclear D gene. CDR3 length: 14 residues. Trimming took off 6 bases at V and 6 bases at J, with 14 bases between the two ends. Germline V lookup: CDR1 MNHNS, CDR2 SASEGT. CDR3: CASSPRSSDEKLFF. The CDR3 nucleotides are TGTGCCAGCAGCCCCAGGTCCTCCGATGAAAAACTGTTTTTT.

The rearrangement joins TRBV28 to TRBJ2-7; 9 nucleotides match TRBD1. V was pared by 6 bases and J by 2 bases, with 8 bases of the junction left unmatched. Germline CDR1 is MDHEN and CDR2 is SYDVKM. The CDR3 runs to 15 residues. For the CDR3, the DNA is TGTGCCAGCAGCCCTCCGGGACAGGGAACCTACGAGCAGTACTTC. It yields the protein CASSPPGQGTYEQYF.

With regard to this clone: The sample carries other DNA sequences with the same CDR3. The chain is built from TRBV5-6 and TRBJ2-7; tentatively, D is TRBD1 (6 bases). Trimming removed 0 bases at V and 3 bases at J, with 10 bases between. Germline-derived CDR1 and CDR2 are SGHDT and YYEEEE. The CDR3 is made up of 14 amino acids. The CDR3 is CASSLGQGRYEQYF. Written as DNA, the CDR3 is TGTGCCAGCAGCTTGGGTCAGGGGCGCTACGAGCAGTACTTC.

The V call is TRBV19, the J call TRBJ2-5, with 13 bases that match TRBD2. The CDR3 loop spans 15 amino acids. The J segment lost 4 bases and the V segment lost 10 bases, leaving 9 bases of the junction unmatched. CDR1 LNHDA and CDR2 SQIVND come from the germline V gene (reference sequence). The CDR3 region has the DNA TGTGCCACCAGACCCCGGACTAGCGGGGGAGAGACCCAGTACTTC. It is translated as CATRPRTSGGETQYF. Drawing the rest from reference TRBV19 and TRBJ2-5, the complete variable domain is DGGITQSPKYLFRKEGQNVTLSCEQNLNHDAMYWYRQDPGQGLRLIYYSQIVNDFQKGDIAEGYSVSREKKESFPLTVTSAQKNPTAFYLCATRPRTSGGETQYFGPGTRLLVL.

In DNA, the CDR3 is TGTGCCAGCACCACCGGGACAGGATATAGCAATCAGCCCCAGCATTTT. As protein: CASTTGTGYSNQPQHF. The rearrangement links TRBV28 to TRBJ1-5; TRBD1 aligns across 8 bases. V lost 7 bases and J lost 0; bases outside the gene matches: 8. The germline gives CDR1 MDHEN, CDR2 SYDVKM. The CDR3 has 16 residues. The full variable domain, completed using reference TRBV28 and TRBJ1-5, is DVKVTQSSRYLVKRTGEKVFLECVQDMDHENMFWYRQDPGLGLRLIYFSYDVKMKEKGDIPEGYSVSREKKERFSLILESASTNQTSMYLCASTTGTGYSNQPQHFGDGTRLSIL.

V is TRBV27 and J is TRBJ1-2, with 9 bases identical to TRBD1. Germline CDR1 is MNHEY and CDR2 is SMNVEV (reference sequence). V was clipped by 3 bases and J by 4 bases; unmatched bases: 3. The CDR3 runs 14 residues. The CDR3 coding sequence is TGTGCCAGCAGTTTGGGACAGGGAATCTATGGCTACACCTTC. Translating it yields CASSLGQGIYGYTF.

The chain has TRBV5-1 and TRBJ2-2, with D tentatively TRBD2 (7 bases). This CDR3 spans 15 amino acids. The germline V and J ends were trimmed by 0 bases and 4 bases, with 10 bases remaining between them. CDR1 and CDR2 (germline): SGHRS, YFSETQ. The CDR3 bases are TGCGCCAGCAGCTTGGTCGGGGGGCTCACCGGGGAGCTGTTTTTT. This sequence encodes CASSLVGGLTGELFF.

The chain employs TRBV6-1 and TRBJ2-1, with 9 bases fitting TRBD2. The germline gives CDR1 MNHNS, CDR2 SASEGT. The CDR3 loop spans 17 amino acids. J was trimmed by 3 bases and V by 4 bases; bases with no gene match: 10. The CDR3 loop is CASSVSVAGAHYNEQFF. As DNA, the CDR3 is TGTGCCAGCAGTGTCTCCGTAGCGGGGGCGCACTACAATGAGCAGTTCTTC.

This clone was detected only a few times. This sequence joins TRBV15 and TRBJ1-4; the D gene is possibly TRBD1 (5 bases). Trimming removed 4 bases at V and 4 bases at J, with 13 bases between. This CDR3 spans 15 amino acids. Germline loops: CDR1 LNHNV, CDR2 YYDKDF (reference sequence). DNA of the CDR3: TGTGCCACCAGCACTCCGACAGACCTTAATGAAAAACTGTTTTTT. Amino acids: CATSTPTDLNEKLFF. The whole variable domain, remainder taken from reference TRBV15 and TRBJ1-4, is DAMVIQNPRYQVTQFGKPVTLSCSQTLNHNVMYWYQQKSSQAPKLLFHYYDKDFNNEADTPDNFQSRRPNTSFCFLDIRSPGLGDTAMYLCATSTPTDLNEKLFFGSGTQLSVL.